A single sample gave rise to the 6 T cell receptor beta chains below, sequenced in a study of T-cell reconstitution after alpha-beta-depleted transplantation in children. Molecular barcoding with unique molecular identifiers was used for the TCRbeta library. TCRdb independently ran MiXCR on the PCR reads; one entry per CDR3 protein. Of 200,000 to 250,000 distinct CDR3 sequences detected, roughly 10% appear once; the ten largest clones hold roughly 27%. The sample in question was PBMCs, obtained before TCRalphabeta/CD19-depleted stem cell transplant. The source of these receptors is a child less than two years old with acute myeloid leukemia, due to receive a stem cell transplant.

V is TRBV27 and J is TRBJ2-3; no clear D gene. Per germline, CDR1 MNHEY and CDR2 SMNVEV (reference sequence). V shed 2 bases and J shed 0 bases, with 9 bases lying between them. The CDR3 has 15 residues. This CDR3 reads CASSLSSQSTDTQYF. The CDR3 nucleotides are TGTGCCAGCAGTTTAAGCTCACAGAGCACAGATACGCAGTATTTT.

This clonotype has ten or more counts. The chain carries TRBV25-1 and TRBJ2-4, with 8 bases matching TRBD2. The V and J ends lost 3 bases and 7 bases, in that order; junction bases with no gene match: 11. The CDR3 consists of 16 residues. In germline, CDR1 is MGHDK, CDR2 SYGVNS. The CDR3 here is CASSDYLAGGRNIQYF. The CDR3 nucleotides are TGTGCCAGCAGTGATTATCTAGCGGGCGGGAGGAACATTCAGTACTTC.

This clonotype was observed at least ten times. The genes are TRBV2 and TRBJ2-3; D is perhaps TRBD2 (5 bases). There are 15 residues in the CDR3. Trimming left V 3 bases short and J 2 bases short, with 12 bases between. Germline-derived CDR1 and CDR2 are SNHLY and FYNNEI. Written as DNA, the CDR3 is TGTGCCAGCAGTGAGGATATAGCGAACACAGATACGCAGTATTTT. Its protein product is CASSEDIANTDTQYF.

In its sample, this clonotype was seen many times. This sequence joins TRBV5-1 and TRBJ2-2; no clear D gene. This CDR3 has 14 amino acids. Germline V gene sequence: CDR1 SGHRS, CDR2 YFSETQ. With 1 base removed from V and 1 base from J, the gap between germline ends came to 5 bases. The CDR3 nucleotides are TGCGCCAGCAGCTTGCGTGGGAACACCGGGGAGCTGTTTTTT. It encodes CASSLRGNTGELFF.

V and J are TRBV7-2 and TRBJ1-1, with 7 bases identical to TRBD1. The V gene's germline CDR1 is SGHTA and CDR2 FQGNSA. CDR3 length: 14 residues. V shed 3 bases and J 7 bases; nucleotides not matched to a gene: 8. The CDR3 region is CASSFTLDRLEAFF. CDR3 bases: TGTGCCAGCAGCTTTACCTTGGACAGGCTTGAAGCTTTCTTT.

This clonotype has ten or more counts. The chain links TRBV18 to TRBJ2-3, with 10 bases identical to TRBD2. The CDR3 is 15 residues long. CDR1 KGHSH and CDR2 LQKENI come from the germline V gene. Trimming removed 2 bases from V and 5 bases from J; junction bases left unmatched: 4. CDR3 coding DNA: TGTGCCAGCTCACCAAGCGGGGGGGCCGTAGATACGCAGTATTTT. Translation: CASSPSGGAVDTQYF. The whole variable domain, remainder taken from reference TRBV18 and TRBJ2-3, is NAGVMQNPRHLVRRRGQEARLRCSPMKGHSHVYWYRQLPEEGLKFMVYLQKENIIDESGMPKERFSAEFPKEGPSILRIQQVVRGDSAAYFCASSPSGGAVDTQYFGPGTRLTVL.